Below, one TCR beta chain is given with its context. The repertoire was sequenced with immunoSEQ multiplex PCR; TCRdb's copy has only in-frame clones and lacks some. The sample includes some 28,000 clones, around 87% of them seen just once. The V gene's germline CDR1 is MDHEN and CDR2 SYDVKM. The germline V and J ends were trimmed by 5 bases and 4 bases, with 14 bases remaining between them. CDR3 length: 14 residues. This sample is drawn from a study of blood T cell repertoires in COVID-19. About the research overall: PBMCs, B-cell-depleted T cells, or T cells were the source of the cDNA or gDNA that made up the material.

This clonotype was obtained from a man in his fifties or sixties with acute or convalescent COVID-19. The rearrangement uses TRBV28 and TRBJ1-2; possibly TRBD1 for D (5 bases). Sequences were obtained from peripheral blood. The CDR3 reads CASSEPGTSYGYTF. In DNA form, the CDR3 reads TGTGCCAGCAGTGAGCCGGGGACTTCCTATGGCTACACCTTC.